The TCR beta chain under discussion was sequenced for a study of blood T cell repertoires in COVID-19. Study overall: Sample material is recorded as cDNA or gDNA derived from T cells, B-cell-depleted T cells, or PBMCs.

In the original processing: Amplified reference gene primers provided the basis for estimating nucleated cell counts. Assay: immunoSEQ multiplex PCR; the TCRdb copy retains only in-frame clones and omits some. That table supplies the V and J calls and clone size; D and trimming were determined from the DNA. The sample includes 50,000 to 60,000 clones, 85% of them seen just once. Trimming pared 2 bases from V and 3 bases from J, leaving 8 bases between. The germline V gene has CDR1 KGHSH and CDR2 LQKENI. This CDR3 contains 13 residues. The sequenced sample consisted of peripheral blood. The receptor's source is a human donor in a cohort sampled during active COVID-19. V gene TRBV18 combines with J gene TRBJ2-7, with D maybe TRBD2 (5 bases). CDR3 DNA: TGTGCCAGCTCACCAAGAGCGGTCTACGAGCAGTACTTC. Translation: CASSPRAVYEQYF.